This passage covers 18 T cell receptor beta chains from one sample sequenced in a study of cytomegalovirus exposure and HLA in healthy donors. PCR used 60 Vbeta primers and 13 Jbeta primers. Data came from immunoSEQ multiplex PCR; TCRdb stores just in-frame clones and leaves some out. In the table there are roughly 170,000 clones, roughly four fifths of which are singletons. The sequencing sample was made of PBMCs. These receptors all come from a man aged 45-60 years in good health and CMV-seronegative.

The V call is TRBV30, the J call TRBJ2-2, with TRBD2 matching over 8 bases. The CDR3 is 18 residues long. Unmatched junction bases numbered 14, after V lost 2 bases and J lost 3 bases. Per germline, CDR1 GTSNPN and CDR2 SVGIG (reference sequence). CDR3 coding DNA: TGTGCCTGGAGTTACTACTGGCGGGGGGCTAAGGACACCGGGGAGCTGTTTTTT. This codes for CAWSYYWRGAKDTGELFF.

This rearrangement joins TRBV4-3 to TRBJ2-3; D perhaps matches TRBD2 (6 bases). V was pared by 3 bases and J by 3 bases, with 13 bases between. This CDR3 is built from 15 residues. The V gene's germline CDR1 is LGHNA and CDR2 YSLEER. CDR3 nucleotides: TGCGCCAGCAGCCAGGAGGGTCCTCCGACAGATACGCAGTATTTT. The encoded protein is CASSQEGPPTDTQYF.

This rearrangement joins TRBV9 to TRBJ2-1, with TRBD1 matching 9 bases. Germline V CDR1 and CDR2: SGDLS, YYNGEE. CDR3 length: 15 amino acids. With 4 bases clipped from V and 4 bases from J, the junction kept 6 bases outside the gene matches. Written as DNA, the CDR3 is TGTGCCAGCAGCTCATTAGGACAGGGGTACAATGAGCAGTTCTTC. Protein: CASSSLGQGYNEQFF.

This chain uses TRBV27 with TRBJ2-7; 9 positions match TRBD2. Trimming cost V 0 bases and J 3 bases; bases outside gene matches: 15. This CDR3 is 19 amino acids long. The V gene's germline CDR1 is MNHEY and CDR2 SMNVEV (reference sequence). The CDR3 nucleotides read TGTGCCAGCAGTTTATCGGTAGCGGGAGAGACATTGACTGTCTACGAGCAGTACTTC. Translating gives CASSLSVAGETLTVYEQYF.

The chain joins TRBV6-1 to TRBJ1-3, with 8 nucleotides matching TRBD1. The trim removed 4 bases at V and 2 bases at J, leaving 4 bases unmatched. The CDR3 covers 15 residues. Germline assignment: CDR1 MNHNS and CDR2 SASEGT. CDR3 DNA sequence: TGTGCCAGCAGTGCAGGGGGCGACCCTGGAAACACCATATATTTT. It codes for CASSAGGDPGNTIYF.

In DNA, the CDR3 is TGTGCCAGCTCACCAACACACAGGGAAGGGGGCGAGCAGTTCTTC. It translates to CASSPTHREGGEQFF. The V gene is TRBV18, the J gene TRBJ2-1, with 7 nucleotides matching TRBD1. There are 15 residues in the CDR3. Germline V gene data show CDR1 as KGHSH and CDR2 as LQKENI. The V and J ends lost 2 bases and 10 bases, in that order; junction bases with no gene match: 11.

For this clone: One end of the junction is discordant with germline, which a read error may explain. The chain joins TRBV28 to TRBJ1-3, with TRBD1 as a possible D gene (5 bases). This CDR3 has 13 residues. Germline assignment: CDR1 MDHEN and CDR2 SYDVKM. In DNA, the CDR3 is TGTGCCAGCAGTTCACCCCCGGGGGGTGGGTTAGATTTT. Translation gives CASSSPPGGGLDF.

This clone has a handful of counts. The chain links TRBV6-6 to TRBJ2-7; D might be TRBD2 (6 bases). The CDR3 length is 15 residues. Trimming pared 2 bases from V and 2 bases from J, leaving 13 bases between. Germline-derived CDR1 and CDR2 are MNHNY and SVGAGI (reference sequence). Here the CDR3 reads CASSYKGGQTYEQYF. DNA of the CDR3: TGTGCCAGCAGTTACAAGGGAGGTCAGACCTACGAGCAGTACTTC.

The genes are TRBV28 and TRBJ1-5; no definite D call. The CDR3 runs 15 residues. Germline CDR1 and CDR2: MDHEN and SYDVKM. V was clipped by 3 bases and J by 0 bases, with 9 bases between them. The DNA for the CDR3 is TGTGCCAGCAGTTTGTCCACCTATAGCAATCAGCCCCAGCATTTT. Protein: CASSLSTYSNQPQHF.

J is TRBJ2-7 and V is TRBV5-6, with 7 bases that match TRBD1. The J segment lost 6 bases and the V segment lost 4 bases, leaving 7 bases of the junction unmatched. This CDR3 contains 13 residues. In germline, CDR1 is SGHDT, CDR2 YYEEEE. CDR3 protein: CASSRDSTGEQYF. DNA for the CDR3: TGTGCCAGCAGCCGGGACAGCACGGGCGAGCAGTACTTC.

The gene calls are TRBV7-9 and TRBJ2-1, with 9 bases that match TRBD1. This CDR3 contains 15 residues. The V and J ends lost 7 bases and 6 bases, in that order; junction bases with no gene match: 10. The germline V gene encodes CDR1 SEHNR and CDR2 FQNEAQ (reference sequence). The CDR3: CASTIPGQGGNEQFF. The CDR3 DNA follows: TGTGCCAGCACTATTCCGGGACAGGGCGGCAATGAGCAGTTCTTC.

This chain joins TRBV10-1 and TRBJ2-7, with 7 bases matching TRBD1. In germline, CDR1 is WNHNN, CDR2 SYGVQD (reference sequence). CDR3 length equals 14 residues. V shed 6 bases and J 4 bases; nucleotides not matched to a gene: 9. DNA of the CDR3: TGCGCCAGCAGAGTACGGGACAGTGCATACGAGCAGTACTTC. Translation: CASRVRDSAYEQYF.

This clone came up a few times. The gene calls are TRBV2 and TRBJ1-5; D remains ambiguous. V gave up 6 bases and J gave up 9 bases, with 9 bases separating them. The germline V gene encodes CDR1 SNHLY and CDR2 FYNNEI. The CDR3 length is 11 residues. In nucleotides, the CDR3 is TGTGCCAGCAGAGGAGGTGGGCCCCAGCATTTT. It is translated as CASRGGGPQHF.

This rearrangement joins TRBV9 to TRBJ2-5, with a tentative D call TRBD2 (6 bases). Germline V gene data show CDR1 as SGDLS and CDR2 as YYNGEE. Trimming stripped 0 bases from V and 4 bases from J, with 13 bases between. CDR3 length: 15 amino acids. The CDR3 nucleotides read TGTGCCAGCAGCGTAGGTCAGCGGGCTCCAGAGACCCAGTACTTC. Its protein is CASSVGQRAPETQYF.

The chain carries TRBV7-2 and TRBJ1-1, with TRBD1 matching over 11 bases. CDR3 length equals 15 residues. Germline V gene lookup returns CDR1 SGHTA and CDR2 FQGNSA. J was trimmed by 4 bases and V by 3 bases; bases with no gene match: 4. The CDR3 DNA sequence: TGTGCCAGCAGCTTGCCCGGGACAGGGGGCACTGAAGCTTTCTTT. This codes for CASSLPGTGGTEAFF. Together with reference TRBV7-2 and TRBJ1-1, the CDR3 gives the full variable domain: GAGVSQSPSNKVTEKGKDVELRCDPISGHTALYWYRQSLGQGLEFLIYFQGNSAPDKSGLPSDRFSAERTGGSVSTLTIQRTQQEDSAVYLCASSLPGTGGTEAFFGQGTRLTVV.

The chain is built from TRBV28 and TRBJ2-7, with TRBD1 matching 7 bases. Germline V CDR1 and CDR2: MDHEN, SYDVKM. The CDR3 covers 16 residues. Trimming removed 6 bases from V and 2 bases from J; junction bases left unmatched: 13. For the CDR3, the DNA is TGTGCCAGCAGCTCGATAACAGGGGATTGGCCCTACGAGCAGTACTTC. It translates to CASSSITGDWPYEQYF.

The chain is built from TRBV7-2 and TRBJ2-2; 9 positions agree with TRBD1. This CDR3 spans 16 amino acids. V shed 1 base and J 4 bases; nucleotides not matched to a gene: 4. Germline lookup yields CDR1 SGHTA and CDR2 FQGNSA. CDR3 region: CASSLVGQGTTGELFF. In DNA form, the CDR3 reads TGTGCCAGCAGCTTAGTGGGACAGGGTACCACCGGGGAGCTGTTTTTT.

The chain uses TRBV7-8 and TRBJ2-2, with TRBD1 matching over 7 bases. The V gene end was trimmed by 3 bases and the J gene end by 4 bases; junction bases not matched to a gene: 5. CDR3 length equals 15 residues. Per the germline V gene, CDR1 is SGHVS and CDR2 is FQNEAQ. As DNA, the CDR3 is TGTGCCAGCAGCTTTTTTACAGGGGTCACCGGGGAGCTGTTTTTT. Its translation is CASSFFTGVTGELFF.